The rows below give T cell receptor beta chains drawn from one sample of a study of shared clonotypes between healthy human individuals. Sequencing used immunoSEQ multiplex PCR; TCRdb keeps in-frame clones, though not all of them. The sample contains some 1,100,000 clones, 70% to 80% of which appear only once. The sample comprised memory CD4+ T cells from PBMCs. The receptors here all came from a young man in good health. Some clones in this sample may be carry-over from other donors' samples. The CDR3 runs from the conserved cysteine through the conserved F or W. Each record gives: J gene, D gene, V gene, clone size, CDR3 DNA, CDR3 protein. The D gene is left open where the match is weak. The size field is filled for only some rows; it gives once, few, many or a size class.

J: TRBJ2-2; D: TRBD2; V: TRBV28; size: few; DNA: TGTGCCAGCAGTTTATTCCGGGGACTAGCGGGAGGGGTATTGAACACCGGGGAGCTGTTTTTT; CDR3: CASSLFRGLAGGVLNTGELFF
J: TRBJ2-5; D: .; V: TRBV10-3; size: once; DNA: TGTGCCATCGCGTCCCTCCGGGACACCGGGTGGACCCAGTACTTC; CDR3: CAIASLRDTGWTQYF
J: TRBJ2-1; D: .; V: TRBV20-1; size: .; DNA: TGCAGTGCGAATAAGAATGAGCAGTTCTTC; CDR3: CSANKNEQFF
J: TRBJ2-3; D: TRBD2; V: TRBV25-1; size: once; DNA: TGTGCCAGCAGTGAAATAGCGGGACTATATACAGATACGCAGTATTTT; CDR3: CASSEIAGLYTDTQYF
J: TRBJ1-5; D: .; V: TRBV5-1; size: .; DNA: TGCGCCAGCAGCGTCAGTTCGGGCAATCAGCCCCAGCATTTT; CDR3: CASSVSSGNQPQHF
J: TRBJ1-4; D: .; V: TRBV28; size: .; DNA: TGTGCCAGCAGTCCTTCCGGGGCAACTAATGAAAAACTGTTTTTT; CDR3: CASSPSGATNEKLFF
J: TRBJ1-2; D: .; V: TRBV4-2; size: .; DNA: TGTGCCAGCAGCCGCCCCCAAACAGGGAGAGGCTACACCTTC; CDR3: CASSRPQTGRGYTF
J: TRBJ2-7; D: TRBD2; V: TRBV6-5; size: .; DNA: TGTGCCATCAGTGCGGGGGGGGCCCTCTCCTACGAGCAGTACTTC; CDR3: CAISAGGALSYEQYF
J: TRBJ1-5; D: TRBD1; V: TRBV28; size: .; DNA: TGTGCCATCCAAAACCCCCGGGACAGGTACAATCAGCCCCAGCATTTT; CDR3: CAIQNPRDRYNQPQHF
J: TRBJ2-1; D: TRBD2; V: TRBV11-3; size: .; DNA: TGTGCCAGCAGCTTAGTAGCGGGAGGGCCCAATGAGCAGTTCTTC; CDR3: CASSLVAGGPNEQFF
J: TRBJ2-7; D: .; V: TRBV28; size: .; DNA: TGTGCCAGCAGTTTCCGGGACACAATCTCCTACGAGCAGTACTTC; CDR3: CASSFRDTISYEQYF
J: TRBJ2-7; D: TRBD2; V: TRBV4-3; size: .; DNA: TGCGCCAGCAGCCAAGATGACGGACTAGCGGGAGAGAAGGCGTCCTACGAGCAGTACTTC; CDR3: CASSQDDGLAGEKASYEQYF
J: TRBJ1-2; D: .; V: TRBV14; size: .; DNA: TGTGCCAGCAGCCAAGATCTGGTTGGCTACACCTTC; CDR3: CASSQDLVGYTF
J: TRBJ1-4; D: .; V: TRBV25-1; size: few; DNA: TGTGCCAGCAGTGAGACGGCAGGAGCAACTAATGAAAAACTGTTTTTT; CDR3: CASSETAGATNEKLFF
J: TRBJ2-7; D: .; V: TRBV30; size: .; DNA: TGTGCCTGGAGTGTAACTGGCCACGAGCAGTACTTC; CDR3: CAWSVTGHEQYF
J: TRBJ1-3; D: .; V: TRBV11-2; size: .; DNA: TGTGCCAGCAGCTTAAATCCCGGACCGAACTCTGGAAACACCATATATTTT; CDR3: CASSLNPGPNSGNTIYF
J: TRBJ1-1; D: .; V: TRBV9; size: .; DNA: TGTGCCAGCAGCCCCCGAGAGGGAGGGAACACTGAAGCTTTCTTT; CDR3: CASSPREGGNTEAFF
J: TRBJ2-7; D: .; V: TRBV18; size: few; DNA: TGTGCCAGCTCACCAGGCAGGGACTCCTACGAGCAGTACTTC; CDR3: CASSPGRDSYEQYF
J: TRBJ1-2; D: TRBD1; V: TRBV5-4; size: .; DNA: TGTGCCAGCAGCTTGGCCGGGTCAGGGGGCCCCTTGTATGGCTACACCTTC; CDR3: CASSLAGSGGPLYGYTF
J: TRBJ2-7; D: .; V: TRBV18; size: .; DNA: TGTGCCAGCTCACCACTTTTCAGCTCCTACGAGCAGTACTTC; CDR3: CASSPLFSSYEQYF
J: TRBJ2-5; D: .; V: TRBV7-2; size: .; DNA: TGTGCCAGCAGCCCAGGACTACAGGGGGGGTGGGAGACCCAGTACTTC; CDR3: CASSPGLQGGWETQYF
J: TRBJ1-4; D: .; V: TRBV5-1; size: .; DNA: TGCGCCAGCAGCTTGTACGGCCAGGGTATTGAAAAACTGTTTTTT; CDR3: CASSLYGQGIEKLFF
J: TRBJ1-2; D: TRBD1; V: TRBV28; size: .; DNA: TGTGCCAGCAGCGGCGGGACAGGGGGCTATGGCTACACCTTC; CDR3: CASSGGTGGYGYTF
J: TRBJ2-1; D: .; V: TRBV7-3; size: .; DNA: TGTGCCAGCAGCTTATTACGGTCCTACAATGAGCAGTTCTTC; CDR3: CASSLLRSYNEQFF
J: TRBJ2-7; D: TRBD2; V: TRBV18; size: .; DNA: TGTGCCAGCTCTCCTCCTAGCGGGAGAAGGAACGAGCAGTACTTC; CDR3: CASSPPSGRRNEQYF
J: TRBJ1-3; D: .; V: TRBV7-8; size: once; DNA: TGTGCCAGCAGCTTAGTAGGGTCAGGAAACACCATATATTTT; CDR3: CASSLVGSGNTIYF
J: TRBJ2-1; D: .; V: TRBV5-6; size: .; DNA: TGTGCCAGCAGCACGGACTATAGCTCCTACAATGAGCAGTTCTTC; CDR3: CASSTDYSSYNEQFF
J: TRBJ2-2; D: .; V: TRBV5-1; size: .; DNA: TGCGCCAGCAGTGTATCCCTCGCGAACACCGGGGAGCTGTTTTTT; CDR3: CASSVSLANTGELFF
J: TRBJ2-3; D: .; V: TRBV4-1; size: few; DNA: TGCGCCAGCAGCCAGCTGGAGACAGATACGCAGTATTTT; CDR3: CASSQLETDTQYF
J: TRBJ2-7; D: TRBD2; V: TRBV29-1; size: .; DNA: TGCAGCGTACGGACTAGCGGGTTCTCCTACGAGCAGTACTTC; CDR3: CSVRTSGFSYEQYF
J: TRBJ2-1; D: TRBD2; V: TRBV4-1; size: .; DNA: TGCGCCAGCAGCCCATTGGGACTAGCGGGAGATTTAAATGAGCAGTTCTTC; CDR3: CASSPLGLAGDLNEQFF
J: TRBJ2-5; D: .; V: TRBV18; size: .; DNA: TGTGCCAGCTCACCAAAAGCGCCAGGGGTCCAAGAGACCCAGTACTTC; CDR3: CASSPKAPGVQETQYF
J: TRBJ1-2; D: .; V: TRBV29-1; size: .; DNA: TGCAGCGTTGGTGCAGGGCTGGGGGGGAGGAGAGGCTACACCTTC; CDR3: CSVGAGLGGRRGYTF
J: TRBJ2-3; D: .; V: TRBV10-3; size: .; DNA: TGTGCCATCGGGTTAGCGACGGATACGCAGTATTTT; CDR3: CAIGLATDTQYF
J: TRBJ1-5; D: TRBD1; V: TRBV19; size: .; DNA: TGTGCCAGTAACTCCCCTACCGGGACAGCGATAAGCAATCAGCCCCAGCATTTT; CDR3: CASNSPTGTAISNQPQHF
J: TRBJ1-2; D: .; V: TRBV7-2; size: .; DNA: TGTGCCAGCACCCCGGGGTTTAGGGTTCTCGTCCCCTATGGCTACACCTTC; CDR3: CASTPGFRVLVPYGYTF
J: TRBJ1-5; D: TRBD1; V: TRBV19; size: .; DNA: TGTGCCAGTAGTATGCTCGACAGGGGCAAAGGCAATCAGCCCCAGCATTTT; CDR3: CASSMLDRGKGNQPQHF
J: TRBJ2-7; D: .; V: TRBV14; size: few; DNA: TGTGCCAGCAGCCAAAACATATTCAGCTCCTACGAGCAGTACTTC; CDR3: CASSQNIFSSYEQYF
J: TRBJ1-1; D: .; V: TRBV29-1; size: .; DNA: TGCAGCGTTGGGGGCTTGCGGGGGCCGGGGCCTGAAGCTTTCTTT; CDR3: CSVGGLRGPGPEAFF
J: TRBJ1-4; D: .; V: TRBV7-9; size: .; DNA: TGTGCCAGCAGCCCGACAGTCCTTAATGAAAAACTGTTTTTT; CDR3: CASSPTVLNEKLFF
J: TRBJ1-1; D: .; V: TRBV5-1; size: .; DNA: TGCGCCAGCAGCTCGGAGCCCATCGTCCTAGGCACTGAAGCTTTCTTT; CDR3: CASSSEPIVLGTEAFF
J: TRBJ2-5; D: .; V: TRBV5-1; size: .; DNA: TGCGCCAGCAGCTTGGAGGGGAGTGGAGAGACCCAGTACTTC; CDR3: CASSLEGSGETQYF
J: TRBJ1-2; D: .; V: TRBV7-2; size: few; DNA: TGTGCCAGCAGCTTACAGGGAGGCGGCTACACCTTC; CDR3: CASSLQGGGYTF
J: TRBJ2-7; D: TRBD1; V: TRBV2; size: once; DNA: TGTGCCAGCAGTGTAGCAGGGGGCGTCTACGAGCAGTACTTC; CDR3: CASSVAGGVYEQYF
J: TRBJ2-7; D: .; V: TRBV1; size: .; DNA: TGCACCAGCAGCCACCTCTCGGAGGGGGCGCCCGGCGAGCAGTACTTC; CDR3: CTSSHLSEGAPGEQYF
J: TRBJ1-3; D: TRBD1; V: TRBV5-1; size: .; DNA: TGCGCCAGCAGCTTACAGGGGACGGCTGGAAACACCATATATTTT; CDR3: CASSLQGTAGNTIYF